The clone carrying this TCR beta chain came up a few times. Its antigen is unknown. This CDR3 region has 15 residues. Looked up from germline, CDR1 is MNHEY and CDR2 is SVGEGT. Trimming pared 8 bases from V and 9 bases from J, leaving 23 bases between. This specimen belongs to a study of response to subunit inactivated influenza vaccine. TCRdb analysed the RT-PCR reads with MiXCR anew, one entry per CDR3 protein. The sample lists a few hundred thousand distinct CDR3 sequences, roughly 15% occurring once. Findings and limits, study-wide: The authors suggested that few new T cells are recruited per seasonal influenza vaccination.

This specimen was PBMCs from blood, taken 11 to 12 days after vaccination. The chain employs TRBV6-2 or TRBV6-3 and TRBJ1-5; weak D call: TRBD1 (6 bases). The clonotype comes from a man between 50 and 59 years old who received an inactivated influenza vaccine. CDR3 nucleotide sequence: TGTGCCAGCGGCGACCCCGGACAGCAGTATAGGCCCCAGCATTTT. It yields the protein CASGDPGQQYRPQHF.